This T cell receptor beta chain appears in the sequencing data of a study of blood T cell dynamics during melanoma immunotherapy. Study details: Standard first-line treatment here was pembrolizumab or nivolumab plus ipilimumab in metastatic melanoma.

Data came from immunoSEQ multiplex PCR; TCRdb stores just in-frame clones and leaves some out. The table shows around 8,000 clones, with more than 70% occurring only once. This clone has a single count. Trimming took 4 bases from V and 2 from J, leaving 13 bases between them. There are 14 residues in the CDR3. The germline CDR1 and CDR2 sequences are SGHRS and YFSETQ. Time point specified: week 3, after first cycle of checkpoint inhibitor. One draw preceded checkpoint blockade; another followed its first cycle at week 3. Prior systemic cancer therapy, immunosuppressant use and other active malignancies excluded patients.

The TCR originated in a human donor with melanoma. The sequencing used blood, collected from a patient treated with checkpoint blockade. The gene calls are TRBV5-1 and TRBJ2-7; D remains ambiguous. The CDR3 region is CASSPRAGTYEQYF. The DNA of the CDR3 is TGCGCCAGCAGCCCTCGTGCAGGTACCTACGAGCAGTACTTC.